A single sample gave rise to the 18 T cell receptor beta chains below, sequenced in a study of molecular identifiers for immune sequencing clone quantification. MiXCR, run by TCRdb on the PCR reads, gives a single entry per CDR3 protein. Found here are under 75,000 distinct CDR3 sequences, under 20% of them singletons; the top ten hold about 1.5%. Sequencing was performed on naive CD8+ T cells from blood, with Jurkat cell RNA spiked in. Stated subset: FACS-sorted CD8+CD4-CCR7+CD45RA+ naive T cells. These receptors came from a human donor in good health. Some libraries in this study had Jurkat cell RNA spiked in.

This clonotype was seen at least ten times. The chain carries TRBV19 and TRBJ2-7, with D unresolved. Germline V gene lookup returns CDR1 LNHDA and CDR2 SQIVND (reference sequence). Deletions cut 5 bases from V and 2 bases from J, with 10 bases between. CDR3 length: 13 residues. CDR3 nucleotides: TGTGCCAGTAGTTTAACAGAAACCTACGAGCAGTACTTC. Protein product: CASSLTETYEQYF.

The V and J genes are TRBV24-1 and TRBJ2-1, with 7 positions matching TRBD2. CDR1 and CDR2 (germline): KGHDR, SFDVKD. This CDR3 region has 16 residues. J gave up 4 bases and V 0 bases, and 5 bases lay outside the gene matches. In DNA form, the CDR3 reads TGTGCCACCAGTGATTTGGGGACTACCGCTTACAATGAGCAGTTCTTC. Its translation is CATSDLGTTAYNEQFF.

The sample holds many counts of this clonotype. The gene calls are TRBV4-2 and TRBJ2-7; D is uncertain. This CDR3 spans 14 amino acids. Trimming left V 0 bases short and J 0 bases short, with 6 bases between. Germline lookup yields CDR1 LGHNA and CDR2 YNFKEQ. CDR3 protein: CASSQEASSYEQYF. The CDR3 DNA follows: TGTGCCAGCAGCCAAGAAGCGAGCTCCTACGAGCAGTACTTC.

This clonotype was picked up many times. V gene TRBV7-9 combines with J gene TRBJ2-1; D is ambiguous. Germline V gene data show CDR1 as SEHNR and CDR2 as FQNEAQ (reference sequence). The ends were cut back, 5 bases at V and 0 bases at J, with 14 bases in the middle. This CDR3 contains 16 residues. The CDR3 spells CASSPPDRSSYNEQFF. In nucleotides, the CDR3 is TGTGCCAGCAGCCCACCGGACCGAAGCTCCTACAATGAGCAGTTCTTC.

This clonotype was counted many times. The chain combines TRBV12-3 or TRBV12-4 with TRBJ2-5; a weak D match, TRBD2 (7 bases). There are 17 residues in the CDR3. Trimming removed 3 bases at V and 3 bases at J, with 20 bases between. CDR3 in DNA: TGTGCCAGCAGTTTTATCGTGGGGGGGGGGCCCGAAGAGACCCAGTACTTC. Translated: CASSFIVGGGPEETQYF.

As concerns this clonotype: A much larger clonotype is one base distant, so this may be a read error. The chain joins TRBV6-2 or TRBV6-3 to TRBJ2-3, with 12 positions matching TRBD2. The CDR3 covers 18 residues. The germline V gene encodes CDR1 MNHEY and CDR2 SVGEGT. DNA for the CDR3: TGTGCCAGCAGCCCACGTTTCCTAGCGGGAGGGAGCACAGGTACGCAGTATTTT. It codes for CASSPRFLAGGSTGTQYF.

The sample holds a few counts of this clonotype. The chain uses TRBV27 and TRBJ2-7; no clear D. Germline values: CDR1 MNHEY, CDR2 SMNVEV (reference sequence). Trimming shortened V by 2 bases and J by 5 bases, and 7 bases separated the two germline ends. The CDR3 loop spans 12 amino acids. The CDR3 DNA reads TGTGCCAGCAGTTTAATAGGGAACGAGCAGTACTTC. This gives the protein CASSLIGNEQYF.

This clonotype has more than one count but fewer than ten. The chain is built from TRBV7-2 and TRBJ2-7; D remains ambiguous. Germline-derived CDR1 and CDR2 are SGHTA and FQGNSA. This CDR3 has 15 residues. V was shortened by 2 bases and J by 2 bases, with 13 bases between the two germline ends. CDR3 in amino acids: CASSLTVFSTYEQYF. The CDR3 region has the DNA TGTGCCAGCAGCTTAACGGTTTTCAGTACCTACGAGCAGTACTTC.

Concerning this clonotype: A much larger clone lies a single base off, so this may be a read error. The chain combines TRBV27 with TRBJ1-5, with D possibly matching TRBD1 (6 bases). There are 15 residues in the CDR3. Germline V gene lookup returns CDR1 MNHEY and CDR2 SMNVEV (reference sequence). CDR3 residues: CASSRTGLGNQSQHF. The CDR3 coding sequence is TGTGCCAGCAGTAGAACAGGGTTGGGCAATCAGTCCCAGCATTTT.

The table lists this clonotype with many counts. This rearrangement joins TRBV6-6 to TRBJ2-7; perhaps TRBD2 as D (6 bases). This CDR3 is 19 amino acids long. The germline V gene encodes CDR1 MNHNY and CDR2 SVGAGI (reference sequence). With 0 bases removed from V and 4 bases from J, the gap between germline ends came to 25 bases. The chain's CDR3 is CASSYSDPRDFPEPYEQYF. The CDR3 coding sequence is TGTGCCAGCAGTTACTCGGACCCTAGGGACTTTCCGGAGCCTTACGAGCAGTACTTC.

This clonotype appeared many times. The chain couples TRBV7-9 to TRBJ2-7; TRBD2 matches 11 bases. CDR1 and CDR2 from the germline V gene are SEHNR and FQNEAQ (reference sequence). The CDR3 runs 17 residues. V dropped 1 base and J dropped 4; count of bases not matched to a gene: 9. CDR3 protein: CASSLGGATSGRYEQYF. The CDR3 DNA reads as TGTGCCAGCAGCTTAGGGGGGGCTACTAGCGGGAGATACGAGCAGTACTTC.

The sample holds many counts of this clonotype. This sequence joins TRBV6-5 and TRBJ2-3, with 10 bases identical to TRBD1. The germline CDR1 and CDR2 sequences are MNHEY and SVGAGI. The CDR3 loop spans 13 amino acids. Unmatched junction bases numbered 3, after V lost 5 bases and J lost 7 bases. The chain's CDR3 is CASSGQGDNTQYF. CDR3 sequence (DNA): TGTGCCAGCAGTGGACAGGGGGATAATACGCAGTATTTT.

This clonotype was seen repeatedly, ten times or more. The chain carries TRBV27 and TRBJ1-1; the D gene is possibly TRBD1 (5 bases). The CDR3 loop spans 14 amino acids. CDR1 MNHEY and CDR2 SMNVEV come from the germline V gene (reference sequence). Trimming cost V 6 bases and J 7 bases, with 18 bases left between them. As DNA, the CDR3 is TGTGCCAGCAGACCTATGGTGGGACCATATGAAGCTTTCTTT. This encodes CASRPMVGPYEAFF.

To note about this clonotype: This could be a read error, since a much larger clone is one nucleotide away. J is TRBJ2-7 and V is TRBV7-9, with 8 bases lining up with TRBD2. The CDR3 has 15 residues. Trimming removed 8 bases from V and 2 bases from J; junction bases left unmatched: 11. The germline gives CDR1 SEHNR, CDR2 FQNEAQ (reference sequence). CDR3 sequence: CASGPTSGRTYEQYF. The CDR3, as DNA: TGTGCCAGCGGCCCCACTAGCGGAAGAACCTACGAGCAGTACTTC.

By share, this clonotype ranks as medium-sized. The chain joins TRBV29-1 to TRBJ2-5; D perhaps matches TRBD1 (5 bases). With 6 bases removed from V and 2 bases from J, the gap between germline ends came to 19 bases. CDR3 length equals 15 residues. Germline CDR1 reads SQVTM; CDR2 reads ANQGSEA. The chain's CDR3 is CSVVPARQRQETQYF. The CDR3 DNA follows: TGCAGCGTAGTGCCTGCCCGACAGAGACAAGAGACCCAGTACTTC.

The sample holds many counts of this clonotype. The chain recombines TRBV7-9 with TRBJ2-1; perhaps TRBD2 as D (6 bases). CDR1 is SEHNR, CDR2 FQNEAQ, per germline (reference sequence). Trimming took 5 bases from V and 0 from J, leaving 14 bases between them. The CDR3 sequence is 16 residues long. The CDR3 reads CASSPPGTVSYNEQFF. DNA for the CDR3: TGTGCCAGCAGCCCGCCGGGGACTGTCTCCTACAATGAGCAGTTCTTC.

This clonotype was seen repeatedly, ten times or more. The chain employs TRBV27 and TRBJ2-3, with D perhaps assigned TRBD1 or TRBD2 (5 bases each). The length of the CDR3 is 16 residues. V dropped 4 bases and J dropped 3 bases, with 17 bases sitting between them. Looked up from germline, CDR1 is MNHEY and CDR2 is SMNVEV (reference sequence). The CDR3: CASSSEGFSGTDTQYF. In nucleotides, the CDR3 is TGTGCCAGCAGTTCAGAGGGGTTCTCCGGGACAGATACGCAGTATTTT.

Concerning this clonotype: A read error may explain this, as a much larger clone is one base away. The DNA of the CDR3 is TGTGCCAGCACCGGACTGGGTAATCAGCCCCAGCATTTT. Translated, it gives CASTGLGNQPQHF. This chain links TRBV6-1 with TRBJ1-5; no clear D gene. V was pared by 7 bases and J by 4 bases, with 11 bases between. The CDR3 runs to 13 residues. Germline CDR1 and CDR2: MNHNS and SASEGT.